These 19 T cell receptor beta chains came from one sample sequenced in a study of cytomegalovirus exposure and HLA in healthy donors. The table came from immunoSEQ multiplex PCR; TCRdb's copy has only in-frame clones and leaves some out. The sample gives about 330,000 clones, 86% of which show up once; around 0.84% is in the top ten. Sequenced material: PBMCs. The receptors shown here come from a woman aged 18-29 years in good health and CMV-seronegative.

J is TRBJ2-3 and V is TRBV19; 9 bases fit TRBD1. Germline V gene lookup returns CDR1 LNHDA and CDR2 SQIVND (reference sequence). This CDR3 spans 15 amino acids. The ends lost 4 bases at V and 1 base at J; junction bases unmatched: 3. DNA for the CDR3: TGTGCCAGTAGTACACAGGGGGCTGGCACAGATACGCAGTATTTT. Protein: CASSTQGAGTDTQYF.

The chain recombines TRBV25-1 with TRBJ1-1; 10 bases align to TRBD1. The CDR3 consists of 14 residues. Germline-derived CDR1 and CDR2 are MGHDK and SYGVNS. The V segment lost 6 bases and the J segment 8 bases; nucleotides outside the gene matches: 9. DNA of the CDR3: TGTGCCAGCAGCGATCCGGGACAGGGGCCAGAAGCTTTCTTT. Amino acids: CASSDPGQGPEAFF.

This rearrangement joins TRBV9 to TRBJ1-2; D possibly corresponds to TRBD1 (6 bases). Per the germline V gene, CDR1 is SGDLS and CDR2 is YYNGEE. Trimming removed 0 bases at V and 2 bases at J, with 20 bases between. This CDR3 has 18 amino acids. CDR3 residues: CASSVAPETGEINYGYTF. The CDR3 bases are TGTGCCAGCAGCGTAGCCCCAGAGACAGGCGAGATAAACTATGGCTACACCTTC.

The rearrangement joins TRBV9 to TRBJ2-3; 12 bases fit TRBD2. Germline V CDR1 and CDR2: SGDLS, YYNGEE. This CDR3 has 17 residues. With V trimmed by 0 bases and J by 0 bases, 2 bases remained unmatched. The CDR3: CASSVVGTSGSTDTQYF. CDR3 nucleotides: TGTGCCAGCAGCGTAGTGGGGACTAGCGGGAGCACAGATACGCAGTATTTT. Combining the CDR3 with reference TRBV9 and TRBJ2-3 gives the whole variable domain DSGVTQTPKHLITATGQRVTLRCSPRSGDLSVYWYQQSLDQGLQFLIQYYNGEERAKGNILERFSAQQFPDLHSELNLSSLELGDSALYFCASSVVGTSGSTDTQYFGPGTRLTVL.

V and J are TRBV9 and TRBJ1-1; 7 bases line up with TRBD1. V dropped 0 bases and J dropped 0; count of bases not matched to a gene: 5. From germline, CDR1 is SGDLS and CDR2 YYNGEE. CDR3 length: 16 residues. CDR3 amino acids: CASSVGSGGLNTEAFF. In DNA, the CDR3 is TGTGCCAGCAGCGTAGGGTCAGGGGGACTGAACACTGAAGCTTTCTTT.

The chain links TRBV18 to TRBJ2-7; D is unclear. The CDR3 consists of 15 residues. Trimming shortened V by 3 bases and J by 0 bases, and 12 bases separated the two germline ends. The germline gives CDR1 KGHSH, CDR2 LQKENI. CDR3 amino acids: CASSPVAESSYEQYF. The CDR3 DNA sequence: TGTGCCAGCTCACCTGTGGCGGAGAGCTCCTACGAGCAGTACTTC.

This clone was detected once. The chain has TRBV27 and TRBJ1-5; D might be TRBD1 (6 bases). V gave up 8 bases and J gave up 3 bases, with 14 bases separating them. The CDR3 has 14 residues. Germline V gene sequence: CDR1 MNHEY, CDR2 SMNVEV (reference sequence). The CDR3 sequence: CASRQEPHNQPQHF. The CDR3 DNA reads as TGTGCCAGCCGACAGGAACCTCACAATCAGCCCCAGCATTTT.

The chain carries TRBV27 and TRBJ2-7; 7 positions match TRBD2. The CDR3 has 17 amino acids. The germline gives CDR1 MNHEY, CDR2 SMNVEV (reference sequence). V was clipped by 2 bases and J by 2 bases; unmatched bases: 12. Here the CDR3 DNA reads TGTGCCAGCAGTTTAGGGGCTGGGCGACGGGGGGCCTACGAGCAGTACTTC. It codes for CASSLGAGRRGAYEQYF.

The chain links TRBV7-2 to TRBJ2-1; no reliable D call. Germline CDR1 and CDR2: SGHTA and FQGNSA. Trimming pared 2 bases from V and 0 bases from J, leaving 8 bases between. This CDR3 region has 15 residues. The CDR3: CASSLLVSSYNEQFF. The CDR3 bases are TGTGCCAGCAGCTTACTGGTTAGCTCCTACAATGAGCAGTTCTTC.

This clone was found once. The chain recombines TRBV27 with TRBJ2-5, with TRBD1 identical over 8 bases. The CDR3 is 14 residues long. Per germline, CDR1 MNHEY and CDR2 SMNVEV (reference sequence). V gave up 6 bases and J gave up 5 bases; unmatched junction bases: 8. The CDR3 nucleotides read TGTGCCAGCAGGCGGTGGACAGGGTCTGAGACCCAGTACTTC. Residues: CASRRWTGSETQYF.

The CDR3 here is CASSYPAAQNQETQYF. The CDR3 nucleotides are TGTGCCAGCAGTTACCCGGCGGCCCAAAACCAAGAGACCCAGTACTTC. The chain links TRBV6-6 to TRBJ2-5; D is ambiguous. The CDR3 loop spans 16 amino acids. V was clipped by 2 bases and J by 0 bases, with 13 bases between them. Germline lookup yields CDR1 MNHNY and CDR2 SVGAGI (reference sequence).

The chain is built from TRBV9 and TRBJ2-7, with D perhaps matching TRBD2 (5 bases). The V gene lost 7 bases and the J gene lost 6 bases, with 17 bases spanning the gap. The length of the CDR3 is 13 residues. The V gene's germline CDR1 is SGDLS and CDR2 YYNGEE. CDR3 nucleotide sequence: TGTGCCAGCGGATCCCTGGCGGGCCCCGAGCAGTACTTC. This sequence encodes CASGSLAGPEQYF.

The table lists this clone with a few counts. V is TRBV5-1 and J is TRBJ2-7, with D maybe TRBD1 (5 bases). This CDR3 contains 12 residues. The germline V gene has CDR1 SGHRS and CDR2 YFSETQ. Trimming took 5 bases from V and 4 from J, leaving 10 bases between them. CDR3 in DNA: TGCGCCAGCAGTCAGAAGGGGTACGAGCAGTACTTC. Translating gives CASSQKGYEQYF.

CDR3: CASSAQGRLPYEQYF. CDR3 sequence (DNA): TGTGCCAGTAGTGCGCAGGGTCGACTCCCCTACGAGCAGTACTTC. V is TRBV19 and J is TRBJ2-7; maybe TRBD1 (5 bases). The CDR3 is 15 residues long. In germline, CDR1 is LNHDA, CDR2 SQIVND (reference sequence). V gave up 5 bases and J gave up 2 bases, with 16 bases separating them.

In its sample, this clone was seen a few times. The CDR3 DNA is TGTGCCAGCAGCCCTGCTAGCGATTACGAGCAGTACTTC. Translating it yields CASSPASDYEQYF. The chain combines TRBV7-8 with TRBJ2-7, with a tentative D call TRBD2 (6 bases). Trimming cost V 5 bases and J 4 bases, with 12 bases left between them. CDR1 is SGHVS, CDR2 FQNEAQ, per germline. The CDR3 contains 13 residues. The entire variable domain, with the rest obtained from reference TRBV7-8 and TRBJ2-7, is as follows: GAGVSQSPRYKVAKRGQDVALRCDPISGHVSLFWYQQALGQGPEFLTYFQNEAQLDKSGLPSDRFFAERPEGSVSTLKIQRTQQEDSAVYLCASSPASDYEQYFGPGTRLTVT.

The chain carries TRBV18 and TRBJ2-4; a weak D match, TRBD1 (6 bases). The CDR3 totals 12 residues. Germline V gene lookup returns CDR1 KGHSH and CDR2 LQKENI. V shed 1 base and J shed 8 bases, with 6 bases lying between them. The CDR3 protein is CASSPQGDIQYF. CDR3 bases: TGTGCCAGCTCACCACAGGGGGACATTCAGTACTTC. Combining the CDR3 with reference TRBV18 and TRBJ2-4 gives the whole variable domain NAGVMQNPRHLVRRRGQEARLRCSPMKGHSHVYWYRQLPEEGLKFMVYLQKENIIDESGMPKERFSAEFPKEGPSILRIQQVVRGDSAAYFCASSPQGDIQYFGAGTRLSVL.

In this sample, this clone turned up once. The gene calls are TRBV18 and TRBJ2-5; the match to TRBD2 covers 9 bases. Germline V lookup: CDR1 KGHSH, CDR2 LQKENI. The length of the CDR3 is 15 residues. Trimming removed 3 bases from V and 3 bases from J; junction bases left unmatched: 5. CDR3 protein: CASSPDSGSEETQYF. The DNA of the CDR3 is TGTGCCAGCTCACCCGATAGCGGGAGCGAAGAGACCCAGTACTTC. The whole variable domain, remainder taken from reference TRBV18 and TRBJ2-5, is NAGVMQNPRHLVRRRGQEARLRCSPMKGHSHVYWYRQLPEEGLKFMVYLQKENIIDESGMPKERFSAEFPKEGPSILRIQQVVRGDSAAYFCASSPDSGSEETQYFGPGTRLLVL.

The CDR3 bases are TGCGCCAGCAGCCCGATACGGGGGAATGAAAAACTGTTTTTT. Translating it yields CASSPIRGNEKLFF. V usage is TRBV4-1 and J usage is TRBJ1-4; TRBD1 might be the D (5 bases). Between the trimmed V and J ends, which lost 4 bases and 5 bases, there was a span of 11 bases. Germline V lookup: CDR1 MGHRA, CDR2 YSYEKL. The length of the CDR3 is 14 residues.

The V call is TRBV18, the J call TRBJ1-4; possibly TRBD1 for D (6 bases). Per the germline V gene, CDR1 is KGHSH and CDR2 is LQKENI. Trimming removed 3 bases at V and 6 bases at J, with 14 bases between. This CDR3 contains 15 residues. In nucleotides, the CDR3 is TGTGCCAGCTCACCGAGGGCAGGGGTTGATGAAAAACTGTTTTTT. Protein product: CASSPRAGVDEKLFF.